Listed below are T cell receptor beta chains from one sample, sequenced in a study of T cell responses to AZD1222 COVID-19 vaccine. Using immunoSEQ multiplex PCR, the repertoire was profiled, and TCRdb retains in-frame clones only, with some absent. The sample consists of about 100,000 clones, roughly 89% of them appearing once. Sequenced here: peripheral blood, sampled on day 0 of AZD1222 vaccination. The receptors here all came from an adult in good health. Each CDR3 is given without its conserved first and last residue.

TRBV6-6	TRBJ1-2	ASLEGNYGYT
TRBV7-2	TRBJ2-1	ASSSQGYEQF
TRBV7-9	TRBJ1-1	ASSAQGDTEAF
TRBV7-2	TRBJ1-3	ASSLGGSGNTIY
TRBV14	TRBJ2-1	ASSQDRGRFNEQF
TRBV19	TRBJ1-2	ASSASGAPNYGYT
TRBV5-1	TRBJ2-1	ASSLDPNEQF
TRBV7-3	TRBJ2-2	ASSPKVAALTGELF
TRBV7-8	TRBJ2-7	ASRQRDVGNEQY
TRBV7-2	TRBJ1-2	ASSLYGRGYGYT
TRBV27	TRBJ1-2	ASSWGTSLDADGYT
TRBV29-1	TRBJ1-2	SVGTQANYGYT
TRBV2	TRBJ2-7	ASRVDIGGTYEQY
TRBV7-9	TRBJ1-1	ASSDGQGNTEAF
TRBV4-1	TRBJ1-6	ASSQVRESPLH
TRBV2	TRBJ2-4	ASSETGSEY
TRBV7-3	TRBJ1-2	ASSPDGTNYGYT
TRBV4-2	TRBJ2-7	ASSHGQGSEQY
TRBV7-3	TRBJ1-1	ATKDQVNTEAF
TRBV5-1	TRBJ1-1	ASSLEYRGRTEAF
TRBV5-1	TRBJ2-3	ASSLTGMRADTQY
TRBV7-9	TRBJ2-7	ASSSVDRDVHEQY
TRBV6-6	TRBJ2-5	ASSRDNGGGTQY
TRBV19	TRBJ2-1	ASNRDRVYNEQF
TRBV10-1	TRBJ2-1	ASSEREAPPF
TRBV7-9	TRBJ2-5	ASSLVSGRAGETQY
TRBV28	TRBJ2-1	ASSLFGTGGYNEQF
TRBV18	TRBJ1-1	ASSTQPSLDSEAF
TRBV27	TRBJ2-1	ASSLFGTEPYNEQF
TRBV15	TRBJ1-2	ATSRDWEANYGYT
TRBV5-1	TRBJ2-7	ASSQHWDGGYEQY
TRBV7-2	TRBJ2-7	ASRPLAHPSYEQY
TRBV2	TRBJ2-7	ASSSPIAVLPYEQY
TRBV7-9	TRBJ1-1	ASSPAGDTEAF
TRBV6-5	TRBJ1-3	ASSYWPGSGNTIY
TRBV10-3	TRBJ2-7	AISVTGFYEQY
TRBV9	TRBJ2-1	ASSATAGVAGQF
TRBV28	TRBJ1-2	ATSRQVYGYT
TRBV10-3	TRBJ2-3	AISETSGGADTQY
TRBV5-8	TRBJ1-2	ASSFLRTGYGYT
TRBV5-1	TRBJ2-5	ASSLLQGQETQY